This entry features one TCR beta chain sequence. Antigen unknown. This entry comes from a study of T cells after yellow fever vaccination. Overall study findings and caveats: Most clones from primary vaccination were detected again post-booster (roughly 96% CD4, roughly 90% CD8). Shared CD4/CD8 clonotypes were a small share, likely from convergent recombination.

5'RACE template switching added a universal primer site and UMIs to TCR cDNA. TCRdb called the 5' RACE reads again in MiXCR, with one record for every CDR3 protein. The sample contains around 350,000 distinct CDR3 sequences, around a tenth of which appear only once. CDR1 is SGHRS, CDR2 YFSETQ, per germline. After removal of 0 bases from V and 8 bases from J, the junction contained 6 bases not matched to a gene. There are 14 residues in the CDR3. The TCR comes from a man in his late teens or twenties who received the YFV17D yellow fever vaccine. This chain joins TRBV5-1 and TRBJ1-2, with 8 nucleotides matching TRBD1. The input for sequencing was PBMCs, taken on the day of the first yellow fever vaccination. CDR3 loop: CASSLDRGNEGYTF. In DNA form, the CDR3 reads TGCGCCAGCAGCTTGGACAGGGGGAATGAGGGCTACACCTTC.